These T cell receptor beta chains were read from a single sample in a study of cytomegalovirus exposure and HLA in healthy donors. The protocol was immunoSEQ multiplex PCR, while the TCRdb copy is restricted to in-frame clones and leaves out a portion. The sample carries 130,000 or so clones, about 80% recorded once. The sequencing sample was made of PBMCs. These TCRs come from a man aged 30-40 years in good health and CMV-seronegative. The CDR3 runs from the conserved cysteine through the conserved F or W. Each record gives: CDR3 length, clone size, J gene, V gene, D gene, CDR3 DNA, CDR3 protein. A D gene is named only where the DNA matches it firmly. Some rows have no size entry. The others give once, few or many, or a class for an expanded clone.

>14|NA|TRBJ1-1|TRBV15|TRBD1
TGTGCCACCAGCAGAAGACAGGGGGCAGCTGAAGCTTTCTTT
CATSRRQGAAEAFF
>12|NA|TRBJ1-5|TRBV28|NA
TGTGCCAGCTGGACAGAGTATCAGCCCCAGCATTTT
CASWTEYQPQHF
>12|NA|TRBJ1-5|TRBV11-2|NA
TGTGCCAGCAGCTCGCTAAATCAGCCCCAGCATTTT
CASSSLNQPQHF
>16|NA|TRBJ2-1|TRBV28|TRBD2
TGTGCCAGCAGCGGACTAGCGGGAGGGCCGGGGAATGAGCAGTTCTTC
CASSGLAGGPGNEQFF
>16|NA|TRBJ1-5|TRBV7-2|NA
TGTGCCAGCAGCTCCCCACCTGGACACAGCAATCAGCCCCAGCATTTT
CASSSPPGHSNQPQHF
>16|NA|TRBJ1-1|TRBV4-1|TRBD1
TGCGCCTCCAACACAGGGGCTTTACTCATGAACACTGAAGCTTTCTTT
CASNTGALLMNTEAFF
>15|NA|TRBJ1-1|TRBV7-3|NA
TGTGCCAGCAGCTCCGCGGTAACCATGAACACTGAAGCTTTCTTT
CASSSAVTMNTEAFF
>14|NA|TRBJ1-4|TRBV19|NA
TGTGCCAGTAGTATCGGCAGGGATAATGAAAAACTGTTTTTT
CASSIGRDNEKLFF
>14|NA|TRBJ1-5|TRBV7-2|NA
TGTGCCAGCAGCCCCGGGATCAATAAGAGGCCCCAGCATTTT
CASSPGINKRPQHF
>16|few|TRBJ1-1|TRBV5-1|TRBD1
TGCGCCAGCAGCCCTCTACCCCGGACAGGGGAGGCTGAAGCTTTCTTT
CASSPLPRTGEAEAFF
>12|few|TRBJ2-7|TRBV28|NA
TGTGCCAGCAGTGCCCCGGGGTACGAGCAGTACTTC
CASSAPGYEQYF
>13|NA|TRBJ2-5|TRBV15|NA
TGTGCCACCAGCAGAGGTAGCGAAGAGACCCAGTACTTC
CATSRGSEETQYF
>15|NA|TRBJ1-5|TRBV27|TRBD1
TGTGCCAGCAGTCTCGGGACAGATAGCAATCAGCCCCAGCATTTT
CASSLGTDSNQPQHF
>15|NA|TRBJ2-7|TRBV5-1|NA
TGCGCCAGCAGAGCACCCGGGACTCCTACCTACGAGCAGTACTTC
CASRAPGTPTYEQYF
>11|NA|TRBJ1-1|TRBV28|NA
TGTGCCACCGGGGTTGGCACTGAAGCTTTCTTT
CATGVGTEAFF
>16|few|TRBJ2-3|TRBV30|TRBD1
TGTGCCTGGAGTCCCGGGACAGGGACATACACTGATACGCAGTATTTT
CAWSPGTGTYTDTQYF
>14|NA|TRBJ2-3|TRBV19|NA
TGTGCCAGTAGTATGGAGGGTCCAACAGATACGCAGTATTTT
CASSMEGPTDTQYF
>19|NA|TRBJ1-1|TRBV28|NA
TGTGCCAGCACCCTATACGGTGTTAAGGGGGGGATAGTGGGCACTGAAGCTTTCTTT
CASTLYGVKGGIVGTEAFF
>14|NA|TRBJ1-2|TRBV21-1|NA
TGTGCCAGCAGCGCGGGGGGCGGGGGGTATGGCTACACCTTC
CASSAGGGGYGYTF
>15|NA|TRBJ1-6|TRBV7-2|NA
TGTGCCAGCAGCTTAGGGGCAGGGAGGGATTCACCCCTCCACTTT
CASSLGAGRDSPLHF
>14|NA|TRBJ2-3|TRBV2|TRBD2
TGTGCCAGCAGTACTAGCGGGGGGGCGAAAACGCAGTATTTT
CASSTSGGAKTQYF
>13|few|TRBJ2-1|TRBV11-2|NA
TGTGCCAGCAGCTTACCGGGAGCCAATGAGCAGTTCTTC
CASSLPGANEQFF
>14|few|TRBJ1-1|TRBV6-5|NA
TGTGCCAGCAGTCCCCTGGCAGGGTCCACTGAAGCTTTCTTT
CASSPLAGSTEAFF
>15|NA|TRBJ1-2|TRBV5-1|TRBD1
TGCGCCAGCAGCGCAGACAGGGGGCTCGACTATGGCTACACCTTC
CASSADRGLDYGYTF